The clone carrying this TCR beta chain was seen more than once but under ten times. Antigen specificity is unknown. MiXCR was run by TCRdb on the 5' RACE reads, yielding one entry per CDR3 protein. The repertoire consists of roughly 470,000 distinct CDR3 sequences, with roughly 27% occurring once and the leading ten covering 0.85% to 1%. This entry is derived from a study of CD8 T cells in ankylosing spondylitis. Findings and limits, study-wide: Among TCR beta sequences, a motif of 7 to 9 highly homologous variants appeared characteristic of ankylosing spondylitis blood.

Trimming removed 4 bases at V and 2 bases at J, with 6 bases between. Looked up from germline, CDR1 is MGHDK and CDR2 is SYGVNS. This CDR3 contains 14 residues. The specimen sequenced was blood, either unsorted or a sorted T cell fraction (not recorded which). This receptor was taken from a male donor with ankylosing spondylitis. The V gene is TRBV25-1, the J gene TRBJ1-6; no reliable D call. CDR3 nucleotides: TGTGCCAGCAGTGTACAGACCTATAATTCACCCCTCCACTTT. Translated, it gives CASSVQTYNSPLHF.